What follows describes a single T cell receptor beta chain. This entry belongs to a study of shared clonotypes between healthy human individuals. Sequencing was performed with immunoSEQ multiplex PCR; in TCRdb, only in-frame clones are kept and a portion is missing. This table has fewer than 850,000 clones, about 96% appearing once. V lost 3 bases to trimming and J lost 0 bases, with 15 bases between them. Germline CDR1 and CDR2: SGHKS and YYEKEE (reference sequence). The CDR3 is 17 residues long. Terminally differentiated effector memory CD45RA+ cells were left out of the naive CD8 fraction, which was CD45RO-negative and positively selected for CCR7.

This clonotype was obtained from a man aged 25-45 years in good health. The V call is TRBV5-5, the J call TRBJ2-2; D unresolved. The source material was naive CD8+ T cells sorted from blood. The CDR3 nucleotides are TGTGCCAGCAGCTCCCCCGTGGAACTTACGAACACCGGGGAGCTGTTTTTT. This translates into CASSSPVELTNTGELFF.